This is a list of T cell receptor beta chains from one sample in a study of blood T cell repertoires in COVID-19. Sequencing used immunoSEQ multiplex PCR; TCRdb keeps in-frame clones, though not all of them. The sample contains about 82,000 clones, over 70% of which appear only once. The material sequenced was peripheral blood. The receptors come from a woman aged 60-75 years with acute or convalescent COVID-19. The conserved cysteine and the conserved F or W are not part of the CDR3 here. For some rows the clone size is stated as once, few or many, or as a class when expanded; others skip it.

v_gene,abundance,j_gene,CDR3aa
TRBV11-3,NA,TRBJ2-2,ASSLEPGTGGTGELF
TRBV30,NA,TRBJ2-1,AWSRLAGGQEF
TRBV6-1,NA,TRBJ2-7,ASSEARGVGSPYEQY
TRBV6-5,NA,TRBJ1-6,ASSLSGGNNSPLH
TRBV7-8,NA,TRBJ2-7,ASSLASGGPYEQY
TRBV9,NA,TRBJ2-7,ASSGDGGIPPYEQY
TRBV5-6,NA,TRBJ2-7,ASSFPSGGTYEQY
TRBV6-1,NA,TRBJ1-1,ASSESSTGVI
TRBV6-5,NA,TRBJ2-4,ASSPTGQGENIQY
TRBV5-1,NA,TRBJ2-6,ASSPIPPSAAPRVLT
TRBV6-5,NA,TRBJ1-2,ACGAGYGYT
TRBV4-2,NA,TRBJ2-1,ASSLLGAVAGSGSYEQF
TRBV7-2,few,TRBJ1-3,ASRTGTGGSSSGNTIY
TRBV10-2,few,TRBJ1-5,ASREAGNNQPQH
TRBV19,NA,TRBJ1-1,ASNLNRFHTEAF
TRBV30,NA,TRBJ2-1,AWSAGTSSSYNEQF
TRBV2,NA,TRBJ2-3,ASRGYRLAGGGTDTQY
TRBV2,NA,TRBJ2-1,ASSETGGGEQF
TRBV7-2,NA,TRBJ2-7,ASSLAGGGYEQY
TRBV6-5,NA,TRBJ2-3,ASLGQGISDTQY
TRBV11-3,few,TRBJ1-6,ASSASLESPLH
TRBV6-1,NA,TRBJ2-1,ASSDQAGRGEQF
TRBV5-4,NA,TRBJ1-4,ASSLQGTGTEKLF
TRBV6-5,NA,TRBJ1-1,ASSFPVGGPEAF
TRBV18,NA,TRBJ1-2,ASSPLQGQGRYT
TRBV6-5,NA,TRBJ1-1,ASRQGADTEAF
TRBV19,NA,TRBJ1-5,ASSRRDINQPQH
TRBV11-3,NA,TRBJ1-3,ASSQNSGNTIY
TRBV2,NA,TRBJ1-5,ASSLRGLGQPQH
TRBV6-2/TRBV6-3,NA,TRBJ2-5,ASSSLFSGTRETQY
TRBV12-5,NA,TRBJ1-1,ASGTGAAMAEAF
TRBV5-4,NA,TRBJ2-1,ASSLEAGSYNEQF
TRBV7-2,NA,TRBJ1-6,ASSLAGYNSPLH
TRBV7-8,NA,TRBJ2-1,ASRHDRDNEQF
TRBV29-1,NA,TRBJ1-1,SVLAGQGVTEAF
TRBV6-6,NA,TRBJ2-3,ATGTLQGTDTQY
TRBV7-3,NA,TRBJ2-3,AGSLTGGATDTQY
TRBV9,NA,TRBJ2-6,ASSVAGGAIAGANVLT
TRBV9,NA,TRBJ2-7,ASSVGHPQGAHEQY
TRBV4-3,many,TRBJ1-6,ASSLNDRVNSPLH
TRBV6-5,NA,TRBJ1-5,ASGWNQPQH
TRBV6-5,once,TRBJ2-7,ASSYSRPGYEQY
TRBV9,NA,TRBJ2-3,ASSPFRREIDTQY
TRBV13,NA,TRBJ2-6,ASSLYPPGQGISGANVLT
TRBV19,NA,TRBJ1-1,ASSYEGENTEAF
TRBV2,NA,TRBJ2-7,ASVSGGAVDEQY
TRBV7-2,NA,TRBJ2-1,ASSLATGDEQF
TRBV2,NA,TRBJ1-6,ASGGTGDNSPLH
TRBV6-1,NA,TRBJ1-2,ASSEARGTGYT
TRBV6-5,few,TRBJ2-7,ASRTTGDRNEQY
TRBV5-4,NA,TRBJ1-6,ASSFGTGGDSPLH
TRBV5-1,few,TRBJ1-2,ASSLQGEDGYT